A selection of T cell receptor beta chains follows, all from one sample in a study of T cell changes during pregnancy in multiple sclerosis. This table comes from immunoSEQ multiplex PCR, and its TCRdb copy is limited to in-frame clones, with some not included. The repertoire holds under 90,000 clones, with roughly 94% as singletons. Sequencing was performed on peripheral blood, taken in the second trimester of pregnancy. These TCRs come from a female donor in good health, enrolled as a control in a pregnancy study. CDR3s leave out the opening cysteine and the closing phenylalanine or tryptophan. Fields, in order: V gene, J gene, CDR3 protein.

v_call: TRBV27; j_call: TRBJ2-7; cdr3_aa: ASSLKTSGSYEQY
v_call: TRBV5-1; j_call: TRBJ2-1; cdr3_aa: ASSVLAGDEQF
v_call: TRBV10-3; j_call: TRBJ1-3; cdr3_aa: AISPFSGNTIY
v_call: TRBV6-5; j_call: TRBJ2-6; cdr3_aa: ASSPGWANVLT
v_call: TRBV19; j_call: TRBJ1-1; cdr3_aa: ASSIVGGGTEAF
v_call: TRBV28; j_call: TRBJ2-1; cdr3_aa: ASSPSGRLYNEQF
v_call: TRBV5-6; j_call: TRBJ2-2; cdr3_aa: ASSLPYTGELF
v_call: TRBV6-1; j_call: TRBJ2-5; cdr3_aa: ASTKLQETQY
v_call: TRBV28; j_call: TRBJ1-1; cdr3_aa: ASSLQGLNTEAF
v_call: TRBV6-6; j_call: TRBJ2-7; cdr3_aa: ASRGTSGKLYEQY
v_call: TRBV27; j_call: TRBJ2-5; cdr3_aa: ASRTPGREGPNETQY
v_call: TRBV28; j_call: TRBJ2-1; cdr3_aa: ASSFGDRVYNEQF
v_call: TRBV27; j_call: TRBJ2-2; cdr3_aa: ASSFLASGRAGTGELF
v_call: TRBV28; j_call: TRBJ2-1; cdr3_aa: ASSSVAGVTYNEQF
v_call: TRBV28; j_call: TRBJ1-5; cdr3_aa: ASSLGGVHNQPQH
v_call: TRBV10-3; j_call: TRBJ2-7; cdr3_aa: AIRQTGGSYEQY
v_call: TRBV11-2; j_call: TRBJ1-1; cdr3_aa: ASSSIRGSTEAF
v_call: TRBV6-1; j_call: TRBJ1-1; cdr3_aa: ASSDWGGRTEAF
v_call: TRBV4-1; j_call: TRBJ2-7; cdr3_aa: ASSHGTVSSYEQY
v_call: TRBV15; j_call: TRBJ2-5; cdr3_aa: ATSRDGSNTETQY
v_call: TRBV10-3; j_call: TRBJ2-1; cdr3_aa: AISEGTSYNEQF
v_call: TRBV5-1; j_call: TRBJ2-7; cdr3_aa: ASSPDSIYEQY
v_call: TRBV4-1; j_call: TRBJ1-2; cdr3_aa: ASSQAQGHYGYT
v_call: TRBV13; j_call: TRBJ2-1; cdr3_aa: ASSPGLGGINEQF
v_call: TRBV7-9; j_call: TRBJ1-5; cdr3_aa: ASSPSGQVNQPQH
v_call: TRBV18; j_call: TRBJ1-5; cdr3_aa: ASSRTVEGNQPQH
v_call: TRBV7-9; j_call: TRBJ2-2; cdr3_aa: ASSVQGPTGELF
v_call: TRBV4-2; j_call: TRBJ2-7; cdr3_aa: ASSQVGLAGPYEQY
v_call: TRBV7-2; j_call: TRBJ2-1; cdr3_aa: ASSLAGQGGGEQF
v_call: TRBV13; j_call: TRBJ2-1; cdr3_aa: ASSLVQAGGLNEQF
v_call: TRBV25-1; j_call: TRBJ1-1; cdr3_aa: ASSDRVGNTEAF
v_call: TRBV7-6; j_call: TRBJ2-1; cdr3_aa: ASSSPTGLLDNEQF
v_call: TRBV5-1; j_call: TRBJ1-2; cdr3_aa: ASSPSLGATSYGYT
v_call: TRBV6-5; j_call: TRBJ2-1; cdr3_aa: ASSYSIARGEQF
v_call: TRBV28; j_call: TRBJ1-5; cdr3_aa: ASSLRGFSNQPQH
v_call: TRBV15; j_call: TRBJ1-4; cdr3_aa: ATSRSTGTDEKLF
v_call: TRBV2; j_call: TRBJ2-7; cdr3_aa: ASKGQPYEQY
v_call: TRBV6-6; j_call: TRBJ2-1; cdr3_aa: ASSYGTVGRI
v_call: TRBV2; j_call: TRBJ1-5; cdr3_aa: ASSVDSWNQPQH
v_call: TRBV4-1; j_call: TRBJ2-5; cdr3_aa: ASSQVRGEETQY
v_call: TRBV6-1; j_call: TRBJ2-2; cdr3_aa: ASSQGVASTGELF
v_call: TRBV5-1; j_call: TRBJ2-1; cdr3_aa: ASSPWSVGDNEQF
v_call: TRBV27; j_call: TRBJ2-1; cdr3_aa: ASSLGPGSSYNEQF
v_call: TRBV7-8; j_call: TRBJ1-3; cdr3_aa: ASSLVLGNTIY
v_call: TRBV6-1; j_call: TRBJ2-7; cdr3_aa: ASTRRLQSIYEQY
v_call: TRBV11-2; j_call: TRBJ2-1; cdr3_aa: ASSLGAGDLNEQF
v_call: TRBV28; j_call: TRBJ1-2; cdr3_aa: ASSLRKGQGLYGYT
v_call: TRBV5-1; j_call: TRBJ1-1; cdr3_aa: ASSETGSGGTEAF